This TCR beta chain was captured by sequencing in a study of blood T cells in healthy people across ages. Overall study findings and caveats: Higher diversity and more naive CD4+ cells were features of long-lived donors, compared to aged donors.

V dropped 4 bases and J dropped 5; count of bases not matched to a gene: 7. The CDR3 has 16 amino acids. The germline CDR1 and CDR2 sequences are SGDLS and YYNGEE. Only a few counts were recorded for this clonotype. Antigen unknown. Alongside a J-beta primer mix, a sample-barcoded 5' primer served in a second PCR lasting roughly 6 to 11 cycles. TCRdb processed the 5' RACE reads anew with MiXCR; each CDR3 protein has one entry. The data show roughly 500,000 distinct CDR3 sequences, roughly 28% seen once. This clonotype was obtained from a woman between 65 and 79 years old in good health. Sequenced material: blood. The chain employs TRBV9 and TRBJ2-3, with 13 bases matching TRBD2. The CDR3: CASSHELAGGRDTQYF. The CDR3 bases are TGTGCCAGCAGCCACGAACTAGCGGGGGGGCGAGATACGCAGTATTTT.